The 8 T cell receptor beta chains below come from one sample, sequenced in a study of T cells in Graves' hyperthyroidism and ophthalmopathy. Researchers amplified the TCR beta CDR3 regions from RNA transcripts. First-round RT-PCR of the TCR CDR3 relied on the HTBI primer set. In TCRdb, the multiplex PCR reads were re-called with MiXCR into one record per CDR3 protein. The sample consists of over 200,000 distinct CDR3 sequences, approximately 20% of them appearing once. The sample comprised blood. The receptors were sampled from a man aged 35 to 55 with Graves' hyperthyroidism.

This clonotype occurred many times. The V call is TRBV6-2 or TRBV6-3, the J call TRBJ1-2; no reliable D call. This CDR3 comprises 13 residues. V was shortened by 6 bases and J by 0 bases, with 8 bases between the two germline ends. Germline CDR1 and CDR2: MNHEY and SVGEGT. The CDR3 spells CASSQDANYGYTF. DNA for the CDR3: TGTGCCAGCAGCCAGGACGCTAACTATGGCTACACCTTC.

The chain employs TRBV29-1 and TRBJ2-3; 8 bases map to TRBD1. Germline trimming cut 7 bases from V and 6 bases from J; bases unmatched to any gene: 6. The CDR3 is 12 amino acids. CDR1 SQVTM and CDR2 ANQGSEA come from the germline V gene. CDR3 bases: TGCAGCGAAGGACAGGGCGCGGATACGCAGTATTTT. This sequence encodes CSEGQGADTQYF.

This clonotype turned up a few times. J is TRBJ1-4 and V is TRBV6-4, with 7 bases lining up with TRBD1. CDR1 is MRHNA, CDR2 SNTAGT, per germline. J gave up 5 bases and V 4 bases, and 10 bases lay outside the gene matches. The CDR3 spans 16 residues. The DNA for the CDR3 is TGTGCCAGCAGTGCCGACAGGGCACGGGGAAATGAAAAACTGTTTTTT. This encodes CASSADRARGNEKLFF.

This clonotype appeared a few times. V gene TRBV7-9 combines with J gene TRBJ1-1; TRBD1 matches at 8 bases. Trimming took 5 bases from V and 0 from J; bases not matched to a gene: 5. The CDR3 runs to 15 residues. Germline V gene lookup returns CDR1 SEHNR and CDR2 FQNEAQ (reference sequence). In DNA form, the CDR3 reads TGTGCCAGCAGCACTAGGACAGGGCTGAACACTGAAGCTTTCTTT. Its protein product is CASSTRTGLNTEAFF.

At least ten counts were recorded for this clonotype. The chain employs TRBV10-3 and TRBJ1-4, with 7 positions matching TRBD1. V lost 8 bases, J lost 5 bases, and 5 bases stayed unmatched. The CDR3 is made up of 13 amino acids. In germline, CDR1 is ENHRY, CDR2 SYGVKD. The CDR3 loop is CAIANRGNEKLFF. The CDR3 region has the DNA TGTGCCATCGCCAACAGGGGCAATGAAAAACTGTTTTTT.

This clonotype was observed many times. The CDR3 bases are TGTGCCAGCTCACCACAACAGGGAAGGGGCACTGAAGCTTTCTTT. Its translation: CASSPQQGRGTEAFF. The chain has TRBV18 and TRBJ1-1; tentatively, D is TRBD1 (6 bases). The CDR3 has 15 amino acids. Germline CDR1 and CDR2: KGHSH and LQKENI. The V and J ends lost 1 base and 4 bases respectively, with 13 bases between them.

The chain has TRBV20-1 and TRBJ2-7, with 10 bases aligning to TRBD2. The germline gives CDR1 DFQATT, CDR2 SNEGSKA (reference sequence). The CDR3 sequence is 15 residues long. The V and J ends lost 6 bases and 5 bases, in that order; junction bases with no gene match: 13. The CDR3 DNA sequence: TGCAGTGCGGCGGGTAGCGGGGGGTTTGGCGACGAGCAGTACTTC. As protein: CSAAGSGGFGDEQYF.

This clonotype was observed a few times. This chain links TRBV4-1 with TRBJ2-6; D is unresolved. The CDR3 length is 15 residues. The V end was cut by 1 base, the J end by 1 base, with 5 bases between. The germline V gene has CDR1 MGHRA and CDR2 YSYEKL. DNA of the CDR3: TGCGCCAGCAGCCAAGGAGTTTCTGGGGCCAACGTCCTGACTTTC. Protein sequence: CASSQGVSGANVLTF.